One TCR beta chain is described in this entry. The antigen is undetermined. The data stem from a study of CD8 T cells in ankylosing spondylitis. General study points: Among TCR beta sequences, a motif of 7 to 9 highly homologous variants appeared characteristic of ankylosing spondylitis blood. Reportedly, disease-linked clones are significantly enriched in ankylosing spondylitis patients' matched synovial fluid. A CD8+ phenotype characterized the disease-linked clones, which were relatively rare in peripheral blood.

Molecular-barcoded quantitative 5'-RACE produced these TCR beta libraries. TCRdb ran MiXCR on the 5' RACE reads and lists one entry per CDR3 protein. The sample carries roughly 700,000 distinct CDR3 sequences, 15% to 20% recorded once. Per germline, CDR1 MGHRA and CDR2 YSYEKL. With 4 bases removed from V and 2 bases from J, the gap between germline ends came to 8 bases. The CDR3 contains 14 residues. This receptor was obtained from a male donor with ankylosing spondylitis. The sequenced sample consisted of blood, either unsorted or a sorted T cell fraction (not recorded which). The chain recombines TRBV4-1 with TRBJ1-4, with D possibly TRBD1 on 6 matching bases. The CDR3 loop reads CASSLGQTNEKLFF. Written as DNA, the CDR3 is TGCGCCAGCAGCCTCGGACAGACTAATGAAAAACTGTTTTTT.